The entry that follows covers one T cell receptor (beta chain) sequence. The target antigen is unknown. Random hexamers served to reverse transcribe roughly 0.5 to 1 ug RNA. The TCR beta CDR3 was amplified by immunoSEQ multiplex PCR across 54 Vbeta, 13 Jbeta. TCRdb fed the immunoSEQ multiplex PCR reads into MiXCR, producing one record per CDR3 protein. The sample lists under 200,000 distinct CDR3 sequences, roughly 91% occurring once. The record originates from a study of CD8 T cells in Susac syndrome. Under recently defined diagnostic criteria, the patients with Susac syndrome qualified as having definite or probable disease. CDR3 length: 16 amino acids. V lost 4 bases to trimming and J lost 3 bases; unmatched junction nucleotides: 10. Germline lookup yields CDR1 SGHNT and CDR2 YYREEE (reference sequence). Findings of the study overall: The CD4+ T cell repertoires that were profiled in Susac syndrome showed no clonal expansion.

The sequencing sample was made of CD4+ T cells from PBMCs. This sequence originates from a human donor with Susac syndrome. V and J are TRBV5-4 and TRBJ2-7; 10 nucleotides match TRBD2. The CDR3 bases are TGTGCCAGCAGCCCGAAAACTAGCGGGATTTACTACGAGCAGTACTTC. Its protein is CASSPKTSGIYYEQYF.